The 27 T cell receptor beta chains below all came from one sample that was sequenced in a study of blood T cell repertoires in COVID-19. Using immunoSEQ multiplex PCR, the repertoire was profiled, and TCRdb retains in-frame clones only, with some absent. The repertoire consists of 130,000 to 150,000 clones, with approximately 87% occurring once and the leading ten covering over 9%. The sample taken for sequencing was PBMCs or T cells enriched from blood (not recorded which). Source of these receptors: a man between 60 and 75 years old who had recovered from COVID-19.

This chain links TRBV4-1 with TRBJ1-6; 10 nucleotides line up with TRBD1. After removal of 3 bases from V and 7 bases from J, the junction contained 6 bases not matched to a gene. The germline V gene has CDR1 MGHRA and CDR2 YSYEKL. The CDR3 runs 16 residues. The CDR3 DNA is TGCGCCAGCAGCCATACGGGACAGGGGAGAAATTCACCCCTCCACTTT. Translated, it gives CASSHTGQGRNSPLHF.

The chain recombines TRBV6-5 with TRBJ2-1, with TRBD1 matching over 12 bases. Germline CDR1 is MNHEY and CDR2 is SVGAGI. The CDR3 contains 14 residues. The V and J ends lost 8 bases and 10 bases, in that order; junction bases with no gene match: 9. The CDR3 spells CASGGGQGAEEQFF. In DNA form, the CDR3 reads TGTGCCAGCGGAGGGGGACAGGGGGCGGAGGAGCAGTTCTTC.

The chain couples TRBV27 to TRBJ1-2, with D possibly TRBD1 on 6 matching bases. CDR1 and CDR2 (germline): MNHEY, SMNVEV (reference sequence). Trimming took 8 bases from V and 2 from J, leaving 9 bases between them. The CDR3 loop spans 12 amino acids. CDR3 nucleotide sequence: TGTGCCAGCTGCGACAGGAACTATGGCTACACCTTC. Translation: CASCDRNYGYTF.

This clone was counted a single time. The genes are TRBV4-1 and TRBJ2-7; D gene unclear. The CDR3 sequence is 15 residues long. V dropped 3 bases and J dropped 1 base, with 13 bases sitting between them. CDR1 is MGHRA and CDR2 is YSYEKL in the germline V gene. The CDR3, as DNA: TGCGCCAGCAGCCAGGTTCCAGGAACATCCTACGAGCAGTACTTC. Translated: CASSQVPGTSYEQYF.

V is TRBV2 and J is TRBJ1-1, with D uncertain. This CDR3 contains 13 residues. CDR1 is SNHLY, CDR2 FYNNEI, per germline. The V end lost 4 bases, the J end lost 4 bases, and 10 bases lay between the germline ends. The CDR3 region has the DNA TGTGCCAGCAGTGTTGAGGGAGGCACTGAAGCTTTCTTT. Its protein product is CASSVEGGTEAFF.

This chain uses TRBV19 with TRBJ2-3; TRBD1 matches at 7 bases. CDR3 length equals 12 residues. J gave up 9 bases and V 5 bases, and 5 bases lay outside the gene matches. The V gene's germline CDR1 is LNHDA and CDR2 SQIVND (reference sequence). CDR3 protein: CASSLRDRTQYF. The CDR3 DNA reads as TGTGCCAGTAGTCTCAGGGACAGAACGCAGTATTTT.

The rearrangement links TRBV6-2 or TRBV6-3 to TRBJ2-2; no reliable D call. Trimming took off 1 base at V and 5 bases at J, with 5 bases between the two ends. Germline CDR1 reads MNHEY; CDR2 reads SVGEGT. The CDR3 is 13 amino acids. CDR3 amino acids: CASSYFATGELFF. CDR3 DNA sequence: TGTGCCAGCAGTTACTTTGCGACCGGGGAGCTGTTTTTT.

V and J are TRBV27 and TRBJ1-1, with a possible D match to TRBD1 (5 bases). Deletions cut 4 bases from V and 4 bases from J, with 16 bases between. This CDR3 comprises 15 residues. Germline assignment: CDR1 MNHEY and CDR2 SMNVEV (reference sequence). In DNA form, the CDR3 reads TGTGCCAGCAGTTCGGGGCGGAGGGGTGGCACTGAAGCTTTCTTT. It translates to CASSSGRRGGTEAFF.

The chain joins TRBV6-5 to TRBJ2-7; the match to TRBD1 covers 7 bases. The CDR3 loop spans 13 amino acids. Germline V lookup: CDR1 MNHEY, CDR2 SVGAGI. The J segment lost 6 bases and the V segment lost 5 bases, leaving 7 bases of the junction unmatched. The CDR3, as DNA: TGTGCCAGCAGTAGACAGGGTATGATCGAGCAGTACTTC. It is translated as CASSRQGMIEQYF.

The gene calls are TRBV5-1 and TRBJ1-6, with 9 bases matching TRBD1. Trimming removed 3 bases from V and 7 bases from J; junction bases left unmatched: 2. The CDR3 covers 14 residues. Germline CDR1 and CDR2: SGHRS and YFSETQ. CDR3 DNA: TGCGCCAGCAGCTGGACAGGGGCCAATTCACCCCTCCACTTT. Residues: CASSWTGANSPLHF.

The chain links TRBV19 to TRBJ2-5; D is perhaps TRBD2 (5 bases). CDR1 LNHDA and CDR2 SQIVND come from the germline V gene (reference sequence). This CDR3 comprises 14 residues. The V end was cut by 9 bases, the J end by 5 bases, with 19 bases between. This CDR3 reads CASAHGLLVETQYF. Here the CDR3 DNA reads TGTGCCAGCGCCCATGGACTGCTGGTGGAGACCCAGTACTTC.

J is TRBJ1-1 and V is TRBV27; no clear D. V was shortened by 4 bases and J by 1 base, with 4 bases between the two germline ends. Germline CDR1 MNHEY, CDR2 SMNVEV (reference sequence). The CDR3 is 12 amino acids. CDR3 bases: TGTGCCAGCAGTTCCTCGAACACTGAAGCTTTCTTT. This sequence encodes CASSSSNTEAFF.

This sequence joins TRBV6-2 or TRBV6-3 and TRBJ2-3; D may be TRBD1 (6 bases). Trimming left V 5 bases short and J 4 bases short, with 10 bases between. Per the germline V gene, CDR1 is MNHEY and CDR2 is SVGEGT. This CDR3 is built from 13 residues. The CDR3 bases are TGTGCCAGCAGTCCACAGGGTGCAGATACGCAGTATTTT. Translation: CASSPQGADTQYF.

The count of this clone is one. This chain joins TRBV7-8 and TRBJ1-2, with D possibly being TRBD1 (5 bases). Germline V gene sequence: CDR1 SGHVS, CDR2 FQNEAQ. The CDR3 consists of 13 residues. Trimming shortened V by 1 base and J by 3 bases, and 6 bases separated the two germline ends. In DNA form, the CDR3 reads TGTGCCAGCAGCTTAGTCAGGGACTATGGCTACACCTTC. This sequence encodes CASSLVRDYGYTF.

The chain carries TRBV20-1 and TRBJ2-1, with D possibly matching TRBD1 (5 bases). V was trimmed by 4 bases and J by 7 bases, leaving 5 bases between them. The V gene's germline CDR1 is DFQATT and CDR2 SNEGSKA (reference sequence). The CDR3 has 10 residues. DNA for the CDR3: TGCAGTGCTAAGGGGAATGAGCAGTTCTTC. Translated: CSAKGNEQFF.

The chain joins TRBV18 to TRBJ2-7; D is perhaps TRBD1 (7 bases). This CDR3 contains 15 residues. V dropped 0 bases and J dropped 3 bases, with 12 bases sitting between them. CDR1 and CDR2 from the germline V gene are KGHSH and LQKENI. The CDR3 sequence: CASSPPAGGRYEQYF. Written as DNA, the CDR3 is TGTGCCAGCTCACCACCGGCAGGGGGGCGCTACGAGCAGTACTTC.

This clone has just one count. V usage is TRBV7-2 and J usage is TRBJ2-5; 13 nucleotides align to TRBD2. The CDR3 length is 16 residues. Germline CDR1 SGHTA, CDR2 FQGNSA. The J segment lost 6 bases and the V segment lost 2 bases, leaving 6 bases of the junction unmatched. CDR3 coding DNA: TGTGCCAGCAGCTTAATTCCGGGACTAGCGGGGAAGACCCAGTACTTC. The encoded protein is CASSLIPGLAGKTQYF.

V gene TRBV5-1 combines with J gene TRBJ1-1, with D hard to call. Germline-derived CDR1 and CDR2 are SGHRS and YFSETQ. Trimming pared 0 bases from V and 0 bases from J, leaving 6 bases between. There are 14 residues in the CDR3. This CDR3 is CASSLGAMNTEAFF. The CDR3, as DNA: TGCGCCAGCAGCTTGGGAGCTATGAACACTGAAGCTTTCTTT. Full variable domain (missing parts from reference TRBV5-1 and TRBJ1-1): KAGVTQTPRYLIKTRGQQVTLSCSPISGHRSVSWYQQTPGQGLQFLFEYFSETQRNKGNFPGRFSGRQFSNSRSEMNVSTLELGDSALYLCASSLGAMNTEAFFGQGTRLTVV.

The CDR3 DNA reads TGCAGTGCTAGTGGGGGAGGATCCGAGCAGTACTTC. Protein sequence: CSASGGGSEQYF. The gene calls are TRBV20-1 and TRBJ2-7, with TRBD2 as a possible D gene (6 bases). Germline V gene data show CDR1 as DFQATT and CDR2 as SNEGSKA (reference sequence). The CDR3 spans 12 residues. V lost 3 bases to trimming and J lost 6 bases, with 12 bases between them.

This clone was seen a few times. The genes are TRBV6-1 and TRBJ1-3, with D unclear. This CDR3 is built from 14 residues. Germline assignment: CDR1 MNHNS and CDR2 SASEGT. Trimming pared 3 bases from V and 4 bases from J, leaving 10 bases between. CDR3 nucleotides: TGTGCCAGCAGTGAGGGTCAGGCCGGAAACACCATATATTTT. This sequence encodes CASSEGQAGNTIYF.

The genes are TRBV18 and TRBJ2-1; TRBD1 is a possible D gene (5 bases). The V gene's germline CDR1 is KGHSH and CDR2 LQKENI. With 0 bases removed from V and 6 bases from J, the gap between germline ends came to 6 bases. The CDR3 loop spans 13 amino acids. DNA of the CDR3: TGTGCCAGCTCACCACCGCAGGGCAATGAGCAGTTCTTC. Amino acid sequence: CASSPPQGNEQFF.

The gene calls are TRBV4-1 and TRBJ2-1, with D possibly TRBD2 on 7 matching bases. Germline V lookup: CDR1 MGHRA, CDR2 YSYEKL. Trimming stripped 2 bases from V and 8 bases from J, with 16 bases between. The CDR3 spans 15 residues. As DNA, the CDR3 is TGCGCCAGCAGCCAACCCAGCGGGACATTTGATGAGCAGTTCTTC. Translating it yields CASSQPSGTFDEQFF.

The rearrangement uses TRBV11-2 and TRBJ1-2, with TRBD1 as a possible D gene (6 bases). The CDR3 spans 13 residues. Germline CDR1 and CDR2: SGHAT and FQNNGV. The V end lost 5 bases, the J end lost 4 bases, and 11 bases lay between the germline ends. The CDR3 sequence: CASSLDSFYGYTF. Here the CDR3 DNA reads TGTGCCAGCAGCCTGGACAGCTTCTATGGCTACACCTTC.

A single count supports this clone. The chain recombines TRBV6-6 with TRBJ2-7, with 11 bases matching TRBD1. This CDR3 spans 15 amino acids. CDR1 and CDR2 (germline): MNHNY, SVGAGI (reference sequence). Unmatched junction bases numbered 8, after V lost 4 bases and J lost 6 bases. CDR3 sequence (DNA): TGTGCCAGCAGTTTCTCGGGACAGGGGGTAGGCGAGCAGTACTTC. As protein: CASSFSGQGVGEQYF.

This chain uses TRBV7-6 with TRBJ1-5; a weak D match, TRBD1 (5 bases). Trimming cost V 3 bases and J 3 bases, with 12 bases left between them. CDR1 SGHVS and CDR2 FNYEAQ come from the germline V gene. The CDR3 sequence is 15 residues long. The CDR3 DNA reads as TGTGCCAGCAGCTTTAGGCAGGGTGCCAATCAGCCCCAGCATTTT. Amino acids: CASSFRQGANQPQHF.

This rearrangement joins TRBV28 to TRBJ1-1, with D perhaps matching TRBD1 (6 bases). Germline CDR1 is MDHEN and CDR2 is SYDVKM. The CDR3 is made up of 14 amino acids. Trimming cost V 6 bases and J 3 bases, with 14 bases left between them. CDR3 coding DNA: TGTGCCAGCAGCCTTTCCACAGGGTACACTGAAGCTTTCTTT. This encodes CASSLSTGYTEAFF.

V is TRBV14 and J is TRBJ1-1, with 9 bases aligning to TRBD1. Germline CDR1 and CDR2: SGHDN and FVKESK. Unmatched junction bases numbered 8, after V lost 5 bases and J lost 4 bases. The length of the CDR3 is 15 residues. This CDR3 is CASSRQGGGLTEAFF. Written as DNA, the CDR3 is TGTGCCAGCAGCAGACAGGGGGGTGGGCTCACTGAAGCTTTCTTT.